These T cell receptor beta chains were read from a single sample in a study of blood T cell repertoires in COVID-19. Produced via immunoSEQ multiplex PCR; TCRdb's table is partial and in-frame only. This table holds approximately 120,000 clones, 79% found once. Sequencing was carried out using peripheral blood. The receptors were sampled from a man between 35 and 55 years old with active or convalescent COVID-19. Both conserved end residues are part of each CDR3. The order of the fields is J gene, V gene, CDR3 protein.

J gene: TRBJ2-2
V gene: TRBV20-1
CDR3 protein: CSASGPGELFF

J gene: TRBJ2-1
V gene: TRBV7-9
CDR3 protein: CASSLQSGEQFF

J gene: TRBJ1-4
V gene: TRBV10-2
CDR3 protein: CASSASLEKLFF

J gene: TRBJ1-6
V gene: TRBV7-3
CDR3 protein: CASSSAVVSPLHF

J gene: TRBJ2-1
V gene: TRBV7-7
CDR3 protein: CASSPLGGGLSYNEQFF

J gene: TRBJ1-6
V gene: TRBV28
CDR3 protein: CASSLGQGDSPLHF

J gene: TRBJ1-1
V gene: TRBV4-1
CDR3 protein: CASSQETGVNTEAFF

J gene: TRBJ2-6
V gene: TRBV24-1
CDR3 protein: CATSDLGGRSSGANVLTF

J gene: TRBJ1-1
V gene: TRBV28
CDR3 protein: CASSQSVRGTFF

J gene: TRBJ2-3
V gene: TRBV3-1/TRBV3-2
CDR3 protein: CASRRTSTADTQYF

J gene: TRBJ1-4
V gene: TRBV14
CDR3 protein: CASSQAETNEKLFF

J gene: TRBJ2-1
V gene: TRBV4-1
CDR3 protein: CASSHDRERYNEQFF

J gene: TRBJ2-2
V gene: TRBV5-1
CDR3 protein: CASSKEGRNTGELFF

J gene: TRBJ1-4
V gene: TRBV9
CDR3 protein: CASSALTGLNEKLFF

J gene: TRBJ1-1
V gene: TRBV7-9
CDR3 protein: CASSRGRARDTEAFF

J gene: TRBJ2-1
V gene: TRBV5-1
CDR3 protein: CASSLGTSGEYNEQFF

J gene: TRBJ1-6
V gene: TRBV6-5
CDR3 protein: CASSYSTGDNSPLHF

J gene: TRBJ1-4
V gene: TRBV4-3
CDR3 protein: CASSQVGGEPNEKLFF

J gene: TRBJ1-2
V gene: TRBV7-2
CDR3 protein: CASRNAPGGGYTF

J gene: TRBJ1-1
V gene: TRBV6-1
CDR3 protein: CASSESVNTEAFF

J gene: TRBJ2-7
V gene: TRBV5-4
CDR3 protein: CASSLRGAGAYEQYF

J gene: TRBJ1-3
V gene: TRBV5-5
CDR3 protein: CASSLDTPGQAISGNTIYF

J gene: TRBJ1-4
V gene: TRBV24-1
CDR3 protein: CATSDRTGPNEKLFF

J gene: TRBJ1-2
V gene: TRBV28
CDR3 protein: CASSLSVLYGYTF

J gene: TRBJ2-3
V gene: TRBV19
CDR3 protein: CASSAGLTLGDTQYF

J gene: TRBJ1-2
V gene: TRBV4-1
CDR3 protein: CASSQEGFLGTAYGYTF

J gene: TRBJ2-1
V gene: TRBV30
CDR3 protein: CAWTLGSLYNEQFF

J gene: TRBJ1-2
V gene: TRBV15
CDR3 protein: CATSRDRNYGYTF

J gene: TRBJ2-1
V gene: TRBV14
CDR3 protein: CASSQAVAGGLYNEQFF

J gene: TRBJ2-1
V gene: TRBV15
CDR3 protein: CATSRGRLAGAGNEQFF

J gene: TRBJ2-7
V gene: TRBV15
CDR3 protein: CATSTGGGTYEQYF

J gene: TRBJ1-2
V gene: TRBV15
CDR3 protein: CATSTDTGYGYTF

J gene: TRBJ1-6
V gene: TRBV14
CDR3 protein: CASSQDSNSPLHF

J gene: TRBJ2-7
V gene: TRBV6-2/TRBV6-3
CDR3 protein: CASSLRQLSYEQYF

J gene: TRBJ1-2
V gene: TRBV15
CDR3 protein: CATSRPSGREGYTF

J gene: TRBJ2-4
V gene: TRBV30
CDR3 protein: CAWSQGTSDIQYF

J gene: TRBJ2-5
V gene: TRBV5-1
CDR3 protein: CASSPSGGETQYF

J gene: TRBJ1-4
V gene: TRBV30
CDR3 protein: CAWTRGGRNEKLFF

J gene: TRBJ2-7
V gene: TRBV6-5
CDR3 protein: CASSYGQGETYEQYF

J gene: TRBJ1-2
V gene: TRBV6-6
CDR3 protein: CASRDRGSYGYTF

J gene: TRBJ2-3
V gene: TRBV24-1
CDR3 protein: CATSDSGTGVPDTQYF

J gene: TRBJ2-3
V gene: TRBV18
CDR3 protein: CASSPWASESTDTQYF

J gene: TRBJ2-7
V gene: TRBV5-1
CDR3 protein: CASSFQNTPGLDYEQYF

J gene: TRBJ1-2
V gene: TRBV4-2
CDR3 protein: CASSQPGQGAWGYTF

J gene: TRBJ2-3
V gene: TRBV19
CDR3 protein: CASRTRTSGGSTDTQYF

J gene: TRBJ1-3
V gene: TRBV7-9
CDR3 protein: CASSFGNSGNTIYF

J gene: TRBJ2-4
V gene: TRBV28
CDR3 protein: CASSSPDTGIQYF

J gene: TRBJ1-2
V gene: TRBV4-3
CDR3 protein: CASSQDSGTLGYTF